The sequence of this T cell receptor (beta chain) was determined in a study of blood T cell repertoires in COVID-19. This clone appeared a few times. The CDR3 consists of 15 residues. Germline V gives CDR1 MGHRA, CDR2 YSYEKL. V shed 4 bases, J shed 2 bases, and the junction held 6 bases outside the gene matches. The data were produced by immunoSEQ multiplex PCR, yet TCRdb's version contains in-frame clones alone and is incomplete. Here the sample spans over 110,000 clones, under 90% being singletons. This receptor was obtained from a man aged 65 to 79 who had recovered from COVID-19. The sequenced material came from peripheral blood. The chain uses TRBV4-1 and TRBJ1-1, with TRBD1 matching over 8 bases. Here the CDR3 DNA reads TGCGCCAGCAGCCTTATGACAGGGGTTAACACTGAAGCTTTCTTT. Protein: CASSLMTGVNTEAFF.